The 18 T cell receptor beta chains below all came from one sample that was sequenced in a study of cytomegalovirus exposure and HLA in healthy donors. The repertoire was sequenced with immunoSEQ multiplex PCR; TCRdb's copy has only in-frame clones and lacks some. The sample has 110,000 to 150,000 clones, roughly 90% seen once; the top ten hold about 2.8%. Sequencing was done on a sample of PBMCs. Receptor source: a young man in good health and CMV-seronegative.

The J gene is TRBJ2-3, the V gene TRBV28; D is undetermined. This CDR3 is built from 14 residues. The germline gives CDR1 MDHEN, CDR2 SYDVKM. Trimming removed 3 bases from V and 4 bases from J, with 11 bases in between. DNA of the CDR3: TGTGCCAGCAGTTTGTTGACATTGGCAGATACGCAGTATTTT. Its translation: CASSLLTLADTQYF.

The rearrangement links TRBV27 to TRBJ1-2, with D possibly being TRBD1 (6 bases). The V gene lost 5 bases and the J gene lost 4 bases, with 23 bases spanning the gap. The CDR3 totals 17 residues. The V gene's germline CDR1 is MNHEY and CDR2 SMNVEV (reference sequence). The CDR3 bases are TGTGCCAGCAGTCCCCGTGGCAGGGGAGTGCTAGGCTATGGCTACACCTTC. Translated, it gives CASSPRGRGVLGYGYTF.

For this clone: At one boundary the junction diverges from the germline segment, which might be a read error. V and J are TRBV5-4 and TRBJ1-4; the match to TRBD1 covers 8 bases. Germline-derived CDR1 and CDR2 are SGHNT and YYREEE (reference sequence). The CDR3 consists of 13 residues. CDR3 in amino acids: CASSDPKGQEKIF. The CDR3 DNA reads TGTGCCAGCAGCGATCCAAAGGGACAGGAGAAAATTTTT.

This chain connects TRBV6-1 to TRBJ2-7; the match to TRBD1 covers 7 bases. The V and J ends lost 0 bases and 4 bases, in that order; junction bases with no gene match: 9. From germline, CDR1 is MNHNS and CDR2 SASEGT. CDR3 length: 16 residues. CDR3 DNA sequence: TGTGCCAGCAGTGAAGCGCTAGGGGGCGCTGGATACGAGCAGTACTTC. Encoded protein: CASSEALGGAGYEQYF.

The chain joins TRBV5-4 to TRBJ2-1; D uncertain. Trimming stripped 1 base from V and 5 bases from J, with 10 bases between. This CDR3 is 14 amino acids long. CDR1 is SGHNT, CDR2 YYREEE, per germline (reference sequence). CDR3 amino acids: CASSLYTDNNEQFF. The CDR3 DNA sequence: TGTGCCAGCAGCTTGTATACAGACAACAATGAGCAGTTCTTC.

The chain couples TRBV19 to TRBJ2-7; TRBD1 is a possible D gene (6 bases). Deletions cut 3 bases from V and 1 base from J, with 13 bases between. Germline-derived CDR1 and CDR2 are LNHDA and SQIVND (reference sequence). The CDR3 is made up of 15 amino acids. The CDR3 region is CASSIRRGGSYEQYF. The CDR3, as DNA: TGTGCCAGTAGTATTCGCAGGGGTGGTTCCTACGAGCAGTACTTC.

This sequence joins TRBV10-3 and TRBJ1-2; 10 nucleotides line up with TRBD1. The CDR3 has 15 amino acids. Per the germline V gene, CDR1 is ENHRY and CDR2 is SYGVKD. Losses at the gene ends were 3 bases for V and 7 bases for J; bases not matched to a gene: 8. DNA for the CDR3: TGTGCCATCAGTGACGGGGGGACAGGGGAAGTTGGCTACACCTTC. This sequence encodes CAISDGGTGEVGYTF.

This chain joins TRBV18 and TRBJ2-3, with a weak D call TRBD1 (6 bases). The CDR3 consists of 16 residues. V lost 0 bases, J lost 5 bases, and 15 bases lay in between. Germline CDR1 KGHSH, CDR2 LQKENI. CDR3 bases: TGTGCCAGCTCACCACCAACGAGCACAGGGTTAGATACGCAGTATTTT. Amino acids: CASSPPTSTGLDTQYF.

The CDR3 coding sequence is TGTGCCGCCGCGGGGAGCACCGGGGAGCTGTTTTTT. Protein product: CAAAGSTGELFF. The chain recombines TRBV6-6 with TRBJ2-2; the D gene is possibly TRBD2 (6 bases). Germline assignment: CDR1 MNHNY and CDR2 SVGAGI (reference sequence). V was shortened by 11 bases and J by 4 bases, with 11 bases between the two germline ends. The CDR3 length is 12 residues.

The chain is built from TRBV5-6 and TRBJ1-1, with a weak D call TRBD1 (6 bases). The length of the CDR3 is 13 residues. Germline CDR1 and CDR2: SGHDT and YYEEEE. The ends were cut back, 3 bases at V and 8 bases at J, with 14 bases in the middle. The DNA for the CDR3 is TGTGCCAGCAGCTCCACCCGGACAGAGGAAGCTTTCTTT. Translated, it gives CASSSTRTEEAFF. Complete variable domain (other parts from reference TRBV5-6 and TRBJ1-1): DAGVTQSPTHLIKTRGQQVTLRCSPKSGHDTVSWYQQALGQGPQFIFQYYEEEERQRGNFPDRFSGHQFPNYSSELNVNALLLGDSALYLCASSSTRTEEAFFGQGTRLTVV.

The chain combines TRBV27 with TRBJ2-2; 8 nucleotides agree with TRBD2. The CDR3 extends over 17 amino acids. Germline V gene sequence: CDR1 MNHEY, CDR2 SMNVEV (reference sequence). V lost 1 base, J lost 3 bases, and 7 bases stayed unmatched. The CDR3 reads CASSLWLAGGYTGELFF. DNA of the CDR3: TGTGCCAGCAGTTTATGGTTGGCGGGGGGATACACCGGGGAGCTGTTTTTT.

V is TRBV15 and J is TRBJ2-1, with 12 bases matching TRBD2. Germline assignment: CDR1 LNHNV and CDR2 YYDKDF (reference sequence). CDR3 length: 16 residues. V was clipped by 5 bases and J by 1 base; unmatched bases: 3. The CDR3 DNA is TGTGCCACCAGCCTTACTAGCGGGGGGTCCTACAATGAGCAGTTCTTC. Protein: CATSLTSGGSYNEQFF.

This clone was detected only once. The gene calls are TRBV11-2 and TRBJ2-5, with a weak D call TRBD1 (5 bases). Trimming shortened V by 1 base and J by 5 bases, and 14 bases separated the two germline ends. CDR1 and CDR2 from the germline V gene are SGHAT and FQNNGV. This CDR3 spans 15 amino acids. DNA of the CDR3: TGTGCCAGCAGCTTAGGGGGCAGGGCGATGGAGACCCAGTACTTC. Residues: CASSLGGRAMETQYF.

In DNA, the CDR3 is TGTGCCAGCAGCCCGACCCCCGGGCCTAGCCCCGAGCAGTTCTTC. Amino acids: CASSPTPGPSPEQFF. This chain connects TRBV9 to TRBJ2-1, with D tentatively TRBD2 (5 bases). This CDR3 region has 15 residues. CDR1 is SGDLS, CDR2 YYNGEE, per germline. V was trimmed by 4 bases and J by 10 bases, leaving 21 bases between them.

V gene TRBV6-5 combines with J gene TRBJ1-2; D gene ambiguous. This CDR3 has 14 residues. Trimming took 0 bases from V and 0 from J, leaving 5 bases between them. The germline CDR1 and CDR2 sequences are MNHEY and SVGAGI. The chain's CDR3 is CASSYSGANYGYTF. CDR3 sequence (DNA): TGTGCCAGCAGTTACTCCGGAGCTAACTATGGCTACACCTTC.

The chain couples TRBV28 to TRBJ1-2; D remains ambiguous. The CDR3 spans 12 residues. Germline V CDR1 and CDR2: MDHEN, SYDVKM. V lost 7 bases and J 4 bases, leaving 10 bases between the germline ends. This CDR3 reads CASNSGSYGYTF. The DNA of the CDR3 is TGTGCCAGCAATAGCGGGAGCTATGGCTACACCTTC.

This chain joins TRBV7-2 and TRBJ1-1, with D unresolved. V was clipped by 1 base and J by 0 bases, with 9 bases between them. The CDR3 loop spans 15 amino acids. Germline assignment: CDR1 SGHTA and CDR2 FQGNSA. CDR3 protein: CASSLVGAMNTEAFF. In nucleotides, the CDR3 is TGTGCCAGCAGCTTAGTGGGAGCAATGAACACTGAAGCTTTCTTT. Based on the CDR3 plus reference TRBV7-2 and TRBJ1-1, the full variable domain is GAGVSQSPSNKVTEKGKDVELRCDPISGHTALYWYRQSLGQGLEFLIYFQGNSAPDKSGLPSDRFSAERTGGSVSTLTIQRTQQEDSAVYLCASSLVGAMNTEAFFGQGTRLTVV.

The chain joins TRBV4-3 to TRBJ1-1; TRBD1 is a possible D gene (5 bases). Per the germline V gene, CDR1 is LGHNA and CDR2 is YSLEER. There are 14 residues in the CDR3. The germline V and J ends were trimmed by 6 bases and 4 bases, with 15 bases remaining between them. DNA for the CDR3: TGCGCCAGCAGACCAGACAGTTGGGGCACTGAAGCTTTCTTT. It yields the protein CASRPDSWGTEAFF.